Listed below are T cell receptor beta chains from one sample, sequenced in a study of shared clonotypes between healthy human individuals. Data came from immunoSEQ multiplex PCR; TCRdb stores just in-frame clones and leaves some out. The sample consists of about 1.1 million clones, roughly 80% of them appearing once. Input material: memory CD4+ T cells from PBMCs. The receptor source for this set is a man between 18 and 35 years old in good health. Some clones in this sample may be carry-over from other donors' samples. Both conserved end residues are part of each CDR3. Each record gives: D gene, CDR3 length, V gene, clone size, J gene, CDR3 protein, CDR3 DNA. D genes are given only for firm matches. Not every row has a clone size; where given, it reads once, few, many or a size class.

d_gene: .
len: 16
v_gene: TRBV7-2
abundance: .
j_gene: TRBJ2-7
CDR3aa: CASSPLGGLVGREQYF
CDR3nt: TGTGCCAGCAGCCCCCTCGGGGGCCTAGTTGGAAGGGAGCAGTACTTC

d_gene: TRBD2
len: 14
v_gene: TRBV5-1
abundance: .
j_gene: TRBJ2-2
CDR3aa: CASSLSGITGELFF
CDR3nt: TGCGCCAGCAGCTTGAGCGGGATCACCGGGGAGCTGTTTTTT

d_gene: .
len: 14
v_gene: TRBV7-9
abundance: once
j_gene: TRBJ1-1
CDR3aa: CASSLGPANTEAFF
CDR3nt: TGTGCCAGCAGCTTGGGTCCAGCCAACACTGAAGCTTTCTTT

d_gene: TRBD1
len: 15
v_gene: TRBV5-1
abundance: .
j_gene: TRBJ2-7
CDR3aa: CASSLEGQGVNEQYF
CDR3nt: TGCGCCAGCAGCTTGGAGGGACAGGGGGTCAACGAGCAGTACTTC

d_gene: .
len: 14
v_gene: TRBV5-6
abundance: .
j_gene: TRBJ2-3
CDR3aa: CASSLVARGDTQYF
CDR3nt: TGTGCCAGCAGCTTGGTGGCCCGAGGGGATACGCAGTATTTT

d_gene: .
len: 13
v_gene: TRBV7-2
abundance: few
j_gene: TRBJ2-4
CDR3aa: CASGIRRGALQYF
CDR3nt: TGTGCCAGCGGCATTCGGAGGGGAGCCCTTCAGTACTTC

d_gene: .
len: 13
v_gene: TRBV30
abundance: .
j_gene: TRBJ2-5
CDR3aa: CAWRSGYQETQYF
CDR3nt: TGTGCCTGGAGGAGCGGGTACCAAGAGACCCAGTACTTC

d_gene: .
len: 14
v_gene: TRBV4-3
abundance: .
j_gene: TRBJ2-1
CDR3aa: CASSSKGFNNEQFF
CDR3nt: TGCGCCAGCAGCTCCAAAGGATTTAACAATGAGCAGTTCTTC

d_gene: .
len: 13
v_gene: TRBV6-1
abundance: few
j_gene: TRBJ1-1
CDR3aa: CASSEASLIVAFF
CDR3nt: TGTGCCAGCAGTGAAGCTTCGCTGATCGTAGCTTTCTTT

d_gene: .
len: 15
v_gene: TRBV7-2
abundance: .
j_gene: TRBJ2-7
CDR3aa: CASSLEVGSSYEQYF
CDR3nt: TGTGCCAGCAGCTTAGAGGTGGGCAGCTCCTACGAGCAGTACTTC

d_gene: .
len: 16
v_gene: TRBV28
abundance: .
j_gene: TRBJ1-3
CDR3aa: CASSSPGASSGNTIYF
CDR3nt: TGTGCCAGCAGTTCCCCCGGGGCCAGCTCTGGAAACACCATATATTTT

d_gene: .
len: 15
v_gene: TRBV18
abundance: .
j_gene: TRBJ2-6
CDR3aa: CASSPNSAGANVLTF
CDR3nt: TGTGCCAGCTCACCAAACAGTGCTGGGGCCAACGTCCTGACTTTC

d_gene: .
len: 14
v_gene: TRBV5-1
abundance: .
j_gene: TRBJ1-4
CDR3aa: CASSLVGGSQKLFF
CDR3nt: TGCGCCAGCAGCTTGGTGGGGGGGAGTCAAAAACTGTTTTTT

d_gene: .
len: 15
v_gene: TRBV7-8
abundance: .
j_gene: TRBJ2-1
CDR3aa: CASSFVPITYNEQFF
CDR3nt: TGTGCCAGCAGCTTTGTCCCAATCACCTACAATGAGCAGTTCTTC

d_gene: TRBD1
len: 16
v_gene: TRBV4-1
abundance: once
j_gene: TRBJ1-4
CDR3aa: CASSQGQGGVFEKLFF
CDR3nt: TGCGCCAGCAGCCAAGGACAGGGCGGGGTGTTCGAAAAACTGTTTTTT

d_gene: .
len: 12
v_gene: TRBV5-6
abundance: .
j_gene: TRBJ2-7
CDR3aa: CASSAGVREQYF
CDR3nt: TGTGCCAGCAGCGCCGGAGTTCGCGAGCAGTACTTC

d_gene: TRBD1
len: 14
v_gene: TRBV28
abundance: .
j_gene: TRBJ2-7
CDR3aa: CASSPPFDRGKQYF
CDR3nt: TGTGCCAGCAGCCCTCCTTTCGACAGGGGCAAGCAGTACTTC

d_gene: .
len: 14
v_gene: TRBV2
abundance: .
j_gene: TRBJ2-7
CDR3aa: CASKAGLAYYEQYF
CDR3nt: TGTGCCAGCAAAGCCGGACTGGCCTACTACGAGCAGTACTTC

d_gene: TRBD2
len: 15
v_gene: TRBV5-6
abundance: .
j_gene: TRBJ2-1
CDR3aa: CASSSRLAGTNEQFF
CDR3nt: TGTGCCAGCAGCTCACGACTAGCGGGAACAAATGAGCAGTTCTTC

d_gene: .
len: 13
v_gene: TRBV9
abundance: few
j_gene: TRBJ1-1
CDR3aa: CASSLTRSTEAFF
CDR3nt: TGTGCCAGCAGCCTGACTAGGAGCACTGAAGCTTTCTTT

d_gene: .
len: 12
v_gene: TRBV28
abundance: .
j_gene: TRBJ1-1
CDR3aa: CGARSVNTEAFF
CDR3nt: TGTGGGGCGCGGTCGGTGAACACTGAAGCTTTCTTT

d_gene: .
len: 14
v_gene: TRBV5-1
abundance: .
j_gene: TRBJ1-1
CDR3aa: CASSSGRLNTEAFF
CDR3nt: TGCGCCAGCAGCTCGGGCAGACTGAACACTGAAGCTTTCTTT

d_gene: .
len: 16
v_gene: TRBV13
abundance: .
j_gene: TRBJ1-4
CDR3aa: CASSTLTDRINEKLFF
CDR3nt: TGTGCCAGCAGCACCCTCACCGACAGGATAAATGAAAAACTGTTTTTT

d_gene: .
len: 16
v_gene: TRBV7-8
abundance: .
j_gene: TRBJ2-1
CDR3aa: CASSSIGTGVSDEQFF
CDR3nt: TGTGCCAGCAGCTCAATCGGGACGGGAGTATCCGATGAGCAGTTCTTC

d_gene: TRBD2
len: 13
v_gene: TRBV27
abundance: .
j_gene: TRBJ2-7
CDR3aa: CASRGGRDPGQYF
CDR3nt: TGTGCCAGCAGAGGCGGGAGGGATCCTGGGCAGTACTTC

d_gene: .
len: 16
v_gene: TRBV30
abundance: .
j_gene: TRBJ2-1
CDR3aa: CAWSVGSSSLHNEQFF
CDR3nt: TGTGCCTGGAGTGTAGGATCTAGCAGTCTACACAATGAGCAGTTCTTC

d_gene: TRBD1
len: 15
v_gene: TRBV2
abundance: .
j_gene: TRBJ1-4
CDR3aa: CASSQTGTGGEKLFF
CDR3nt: TGTGCCAGCAGTCAAACCGGGACAGGGGGTGAAAAACTGTTTTTT

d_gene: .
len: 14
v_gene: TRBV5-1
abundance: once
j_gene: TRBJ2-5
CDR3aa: CASSLGGVRETQYF
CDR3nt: TGCGCCAGCAGCTTAGGCGGGGTACGGGAGACCCAGTACTTC

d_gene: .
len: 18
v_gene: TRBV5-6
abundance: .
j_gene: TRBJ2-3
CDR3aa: CASSLIILGRISTDTQYF
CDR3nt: TGTGCCAGCAGCTTGATTATATTAGGGCGGATTAGCACAGATACGCAGTATTTT

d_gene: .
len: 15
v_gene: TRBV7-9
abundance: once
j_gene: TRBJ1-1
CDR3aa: CAGSLRRALGAEAFF
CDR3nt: TGTGCCGGCAGCTTACGGAGGGCCCTGGGGGCTGAAGCTTTCTTT

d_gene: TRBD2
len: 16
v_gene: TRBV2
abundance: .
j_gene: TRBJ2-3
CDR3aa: CASAGTSGRATDTQYF
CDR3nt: TGTGCCAGCGCCGGGACTAGCGGGAGGGCCACAGATACGCAGTATTTT

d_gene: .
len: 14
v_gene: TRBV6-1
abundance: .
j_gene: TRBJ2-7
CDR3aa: CASSDWSLSYEQYF
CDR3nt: TGTGCCAGCAGCGATTGGTCCTTGTCCTACGAGCAGTACTTC

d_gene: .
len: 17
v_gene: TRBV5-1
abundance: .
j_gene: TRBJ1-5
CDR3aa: CASSLGDQTGSNQPQHF
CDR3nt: TGCGCCAGCAGCTTGGGGGACCAGACCGGGAGCAATCAGCCCCAGCATTTT

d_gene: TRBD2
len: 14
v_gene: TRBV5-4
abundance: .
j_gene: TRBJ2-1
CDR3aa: CASTRGGLHNEQFF
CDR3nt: TGTGCCAGCACTCGGGGGGGGCTGCACAATGAGCAGTTCTTC

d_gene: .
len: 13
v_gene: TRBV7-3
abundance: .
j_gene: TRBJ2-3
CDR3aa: CASSKGVSDTQYF
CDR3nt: TGTGCCAGCAGCAAAGGGGTTTCGGATACGCAGTATTTT

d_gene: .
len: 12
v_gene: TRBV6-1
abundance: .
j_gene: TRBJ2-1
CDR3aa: CASSETFWEQFF
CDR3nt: TGTGCCAGCAGTGAGACTTTCTGGGAGCAGTTCTTC

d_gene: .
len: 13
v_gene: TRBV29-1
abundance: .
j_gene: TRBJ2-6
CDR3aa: CSVRGSGANVLTF
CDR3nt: TGCAGCGTGAGGGGATCTGGGGCCAACGTCCTGACTTTC

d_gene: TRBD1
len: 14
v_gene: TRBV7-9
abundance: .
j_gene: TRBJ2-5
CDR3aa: CASSQGTGGETQYF
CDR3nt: TGTGCCAGCAGCCAAGGGACAGGGGGTGAGACCCAGTACTTC

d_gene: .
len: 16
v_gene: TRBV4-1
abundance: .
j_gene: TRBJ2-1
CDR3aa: CASSQGRPASDNEQFF
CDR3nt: TGCGCCAGCAGCCAGGGCCGCCCGGCATCGGACAATGAGCAGTTCTTC

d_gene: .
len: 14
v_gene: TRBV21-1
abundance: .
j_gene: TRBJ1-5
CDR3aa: CASSMRTVNQPQHF
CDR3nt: TGTGCCAGCAGCATGAGGACGGTCAATCAGCCCCAGCATTTT

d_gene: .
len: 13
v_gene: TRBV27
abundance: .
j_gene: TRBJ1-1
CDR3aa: CASSDTGNTEAFF
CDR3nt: TGTGCCAGCAGTGATACAGGGAACACTGAAGCTTTCTTT

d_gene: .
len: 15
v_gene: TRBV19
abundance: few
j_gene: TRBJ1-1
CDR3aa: CASSIGAGKNTEAFF
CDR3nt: TGTGCCAGTAGTATAGGGGCAGGAAAGAACACTGAAGCTTTCTTT

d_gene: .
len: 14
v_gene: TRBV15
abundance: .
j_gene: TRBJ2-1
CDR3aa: CATAGGPVHDEQFF
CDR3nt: TGTGCCACCGCCGGGGGCCCGGTGCACGATGAGCAGTTCTTC

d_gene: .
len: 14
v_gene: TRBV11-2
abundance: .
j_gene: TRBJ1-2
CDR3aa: CASSLSRQPDGYTF
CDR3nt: TGTGCCAGCAGCTTATCTCGTCAGCCCGATGGCTACACCTTC

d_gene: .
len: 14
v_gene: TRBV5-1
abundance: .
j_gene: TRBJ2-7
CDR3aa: CASSLRRDSYEQYF
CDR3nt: TGCGCCAGCAGCCTAAGACGGGACTCCTACGAGCAGTACTTC

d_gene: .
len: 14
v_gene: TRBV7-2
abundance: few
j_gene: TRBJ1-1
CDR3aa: CASSLRRAESEAFF
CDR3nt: TGTGCCAGCAGCTTACGGCGGGCGGAGTCTGAAGCTTTCTTT

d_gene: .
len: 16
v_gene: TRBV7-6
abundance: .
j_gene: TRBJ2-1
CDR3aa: CASSRRVRGSYNEQFF
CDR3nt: TGTGCCAGCAGCCGGAGGGTCAGGGGGTCCTACAATGAGCAGTTCTTC

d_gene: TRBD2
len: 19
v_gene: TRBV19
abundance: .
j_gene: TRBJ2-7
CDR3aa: CASIITGTSGRGAPYEQYF
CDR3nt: TGTGCCAGTATCATCACCGGGACTAGCGGGAGAGGGGCTCCCTACGAGCAGTACTTC

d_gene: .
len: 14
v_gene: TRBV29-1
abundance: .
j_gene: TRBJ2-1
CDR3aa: CSVAEDSSYNEQFF
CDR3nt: TGCAGCGTGGCGGAGGACAGCTCCTACAATGAGCAGTTCTTC

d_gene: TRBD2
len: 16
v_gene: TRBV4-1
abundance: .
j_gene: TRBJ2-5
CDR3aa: CASSQDVSAGGETQYF
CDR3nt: TGCGCCAGCAGCCAAGATGTAAGCGCGGGAGGGGAGACCCAGTACTTC

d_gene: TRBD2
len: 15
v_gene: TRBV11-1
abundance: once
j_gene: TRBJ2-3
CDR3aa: CASSLDLAGVDTQYF
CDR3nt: TGTGCCAGCAGCTTAGACCTAGCGGGAGTTGATACGCAGTATTTT

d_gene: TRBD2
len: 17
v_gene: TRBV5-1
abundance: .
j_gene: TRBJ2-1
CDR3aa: CASSHGTSALSYNEQFF
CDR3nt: TGCGCCAGCAGCCATGGGACTAGTGCTTTGTCCTACAATGAGCAGTTCTTC

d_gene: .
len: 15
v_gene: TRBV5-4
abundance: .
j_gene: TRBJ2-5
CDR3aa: CASSLPFAEQETQYF
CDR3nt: TGTGCCAGCAGCTTGCCCTTTGCAGAGCAAGAGACCCAGTACTTC

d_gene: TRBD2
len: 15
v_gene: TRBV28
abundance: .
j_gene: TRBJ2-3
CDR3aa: CATLGGDSSTDTQYF
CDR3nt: TGTGCCACCTTGGGGGGGGACTCTAGCACAGATACGCAGTATTTT

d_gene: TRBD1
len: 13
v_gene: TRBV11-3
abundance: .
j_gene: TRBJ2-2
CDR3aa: CASSLERTGKLFF
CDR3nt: TGTGCCAGCAGCTTAGAAAGGACAGGGAAGCTGTTTTTT

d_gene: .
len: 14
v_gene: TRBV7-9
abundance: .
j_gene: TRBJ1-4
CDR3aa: CASTPRVTNEKLFF
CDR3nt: TGTGCCAGCACCCCGAGGGTAACTAATGAAAAACTGTTTTTT

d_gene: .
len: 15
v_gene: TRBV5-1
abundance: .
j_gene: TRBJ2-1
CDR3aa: CASRKGGEGYNEQFF
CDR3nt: TGCGCCAGCAGGAAGGGGGGAGAAGGTTACAATGAGCAGTTCTTC